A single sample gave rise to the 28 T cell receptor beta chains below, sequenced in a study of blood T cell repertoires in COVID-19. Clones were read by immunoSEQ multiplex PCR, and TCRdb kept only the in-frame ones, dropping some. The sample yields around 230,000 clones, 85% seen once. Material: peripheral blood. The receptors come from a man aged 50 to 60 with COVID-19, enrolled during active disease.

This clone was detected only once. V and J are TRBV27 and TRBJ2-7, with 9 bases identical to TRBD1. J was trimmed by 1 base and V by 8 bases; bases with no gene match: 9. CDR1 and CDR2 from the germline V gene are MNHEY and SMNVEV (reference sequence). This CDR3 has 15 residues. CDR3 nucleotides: TGTGCCAGCCGCCGTCGGGACAGGGATTCCTACGAGCAGTACTTC. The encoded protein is CASRRRDRDSYEQYF.

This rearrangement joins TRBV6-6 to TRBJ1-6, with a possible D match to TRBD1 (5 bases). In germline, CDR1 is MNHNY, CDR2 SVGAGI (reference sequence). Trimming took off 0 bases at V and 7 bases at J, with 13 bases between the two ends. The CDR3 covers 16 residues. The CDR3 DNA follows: TGTGCCAGCAGTTACTCGCGGGGGGAAGGGAATTCACCCCTCCACTTT. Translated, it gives CASSYSRGEGNSPLHF.

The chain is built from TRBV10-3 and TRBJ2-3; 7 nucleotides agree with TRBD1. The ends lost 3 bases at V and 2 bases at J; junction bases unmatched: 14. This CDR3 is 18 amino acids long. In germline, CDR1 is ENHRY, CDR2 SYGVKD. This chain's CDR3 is CAISDVFYGQGDTDTQYF. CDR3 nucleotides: TGTGCCATCAGTGATGTGTTTTACGGCCAGGGGGACACAGATACGCAGTATTTT.

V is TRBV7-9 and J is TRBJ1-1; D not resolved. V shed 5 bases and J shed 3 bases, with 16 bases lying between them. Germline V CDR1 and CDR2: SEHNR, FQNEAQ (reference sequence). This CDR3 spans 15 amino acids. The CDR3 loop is CASSQGGRSDTEAFF. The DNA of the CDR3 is TGTGCCAGCAGCCAAGGAGGCAGGTCGGACACTGAAGCTTTCTTT.

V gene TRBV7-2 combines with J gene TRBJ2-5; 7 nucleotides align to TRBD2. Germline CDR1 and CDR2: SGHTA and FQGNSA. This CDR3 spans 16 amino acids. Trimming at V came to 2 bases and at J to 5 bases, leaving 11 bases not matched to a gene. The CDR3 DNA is TGTGCCAGCAGCTTAATATGGGGGGGGGTCTGGGAGACCCAGTACTTC. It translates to CASSLIWGGVWETQYF.

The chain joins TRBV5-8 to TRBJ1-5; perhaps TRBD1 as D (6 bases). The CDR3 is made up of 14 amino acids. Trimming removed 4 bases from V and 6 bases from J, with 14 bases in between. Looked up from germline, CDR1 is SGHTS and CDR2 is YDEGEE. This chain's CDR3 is CASSLPDRFQPQHF. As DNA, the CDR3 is TGTGCCAGCAGCCTCCCGGACAGATTTCAGCCCCAGCATTTT.

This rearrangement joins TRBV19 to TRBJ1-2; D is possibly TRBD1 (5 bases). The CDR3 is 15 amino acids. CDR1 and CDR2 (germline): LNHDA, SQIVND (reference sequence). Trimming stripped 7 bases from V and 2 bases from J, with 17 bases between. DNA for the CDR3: TGTGCCAGTAAGGGGCTCGGGGGGACGAACTATGGCTACACCTTC. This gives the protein CASKGLGGTNYGYTF.

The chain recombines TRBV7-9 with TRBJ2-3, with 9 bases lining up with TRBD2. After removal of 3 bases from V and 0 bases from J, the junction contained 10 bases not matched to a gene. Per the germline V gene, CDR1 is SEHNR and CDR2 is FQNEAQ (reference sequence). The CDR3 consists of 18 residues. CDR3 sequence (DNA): TGTGCCAGCAGCTTTACGATTAATAGCGGGGGTAGCACAGATACGCAGTATTTT. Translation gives CASSFTINSGGSTDTQYF.

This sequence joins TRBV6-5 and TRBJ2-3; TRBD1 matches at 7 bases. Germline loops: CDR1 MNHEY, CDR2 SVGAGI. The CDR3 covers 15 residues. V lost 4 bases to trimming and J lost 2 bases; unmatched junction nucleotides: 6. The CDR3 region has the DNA TGTGCCAGCAGTTTTTCGGGACAGCACACAGATACGCAGTATTTT. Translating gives CASSFSGQHTDTQYF.

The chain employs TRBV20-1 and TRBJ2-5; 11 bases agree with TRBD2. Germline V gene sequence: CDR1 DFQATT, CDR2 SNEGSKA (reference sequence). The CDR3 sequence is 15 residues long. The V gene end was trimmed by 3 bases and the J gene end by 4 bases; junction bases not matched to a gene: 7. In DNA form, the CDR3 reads TGCAGTGCTAGTAGTTACCTAGCGGGGGGAGAGACCCAGTACTTC. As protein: CSASSYLAGGETQYF.

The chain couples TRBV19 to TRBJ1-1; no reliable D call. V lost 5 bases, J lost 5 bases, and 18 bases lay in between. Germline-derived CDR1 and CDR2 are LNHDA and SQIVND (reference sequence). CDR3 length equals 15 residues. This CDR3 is CASSPGSILRTEAFF. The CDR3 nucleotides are TGTGCCAGTAGTCCGGGGTCCATCCTCAGGACTGAAGCTTTCTTT.

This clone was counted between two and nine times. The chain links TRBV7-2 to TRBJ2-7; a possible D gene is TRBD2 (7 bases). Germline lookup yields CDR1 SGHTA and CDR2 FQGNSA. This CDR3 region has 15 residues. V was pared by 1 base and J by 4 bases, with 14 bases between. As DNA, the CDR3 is TGTGCCAGCAGCTTAGTAGTGGCGGGGGCGTACGAGCAGTACTTC. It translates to CASSLVVAGAYEQYF.

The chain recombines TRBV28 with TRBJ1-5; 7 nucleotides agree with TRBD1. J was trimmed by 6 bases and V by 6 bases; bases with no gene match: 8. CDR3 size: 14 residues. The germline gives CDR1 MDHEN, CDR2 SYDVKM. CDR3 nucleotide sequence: TGTGCCAGCAGCGCAGGGGGATCGGGTCAGCCCCAGCATTTT. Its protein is CASSAGGSGQPQHF.

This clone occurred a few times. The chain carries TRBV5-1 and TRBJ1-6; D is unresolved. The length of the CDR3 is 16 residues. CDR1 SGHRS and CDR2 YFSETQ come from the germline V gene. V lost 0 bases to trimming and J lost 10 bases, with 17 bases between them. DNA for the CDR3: TGCGCCAGCAGCTTGGGTCCGGGAATAGAGGGCTCACCCCTCCACTTT. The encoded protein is CASSLGPGIEGSPLHF.

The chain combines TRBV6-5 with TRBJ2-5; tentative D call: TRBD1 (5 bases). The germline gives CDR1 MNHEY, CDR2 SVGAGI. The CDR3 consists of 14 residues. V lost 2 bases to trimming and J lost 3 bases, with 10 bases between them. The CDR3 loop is CASSYHDRKETQYF. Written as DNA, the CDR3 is TGTGCCAGCAGTTACCATGACAGAAAAGAGACCCAGTACTTC.

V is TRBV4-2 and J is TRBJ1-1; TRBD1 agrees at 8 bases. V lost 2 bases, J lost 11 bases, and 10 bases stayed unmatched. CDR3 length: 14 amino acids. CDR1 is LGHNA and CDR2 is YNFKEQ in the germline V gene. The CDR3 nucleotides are TGTGCCAGCAGCCAACAACTTCAGGGGGCGATTGCTTTCTTT. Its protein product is CASSQQLQGAIAFF.

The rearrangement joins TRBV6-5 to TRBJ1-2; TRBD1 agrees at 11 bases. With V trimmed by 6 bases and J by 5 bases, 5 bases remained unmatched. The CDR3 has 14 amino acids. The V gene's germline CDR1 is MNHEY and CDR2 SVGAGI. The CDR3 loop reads CASRPGQGGYGYTF. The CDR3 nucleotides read TGTGCCAGCAGGCCGGGACAGGGGGGTTATGGCTACACCTTC.

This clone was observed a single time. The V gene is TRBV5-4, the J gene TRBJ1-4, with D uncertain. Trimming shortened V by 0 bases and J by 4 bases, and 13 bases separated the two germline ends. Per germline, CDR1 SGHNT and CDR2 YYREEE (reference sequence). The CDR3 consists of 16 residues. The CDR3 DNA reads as TGTGCCAGCAGCTTGGCACCAGCAGCGGATAATGAAAAACTGTTTTTT. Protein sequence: CASSLAPAADNEKLFF.

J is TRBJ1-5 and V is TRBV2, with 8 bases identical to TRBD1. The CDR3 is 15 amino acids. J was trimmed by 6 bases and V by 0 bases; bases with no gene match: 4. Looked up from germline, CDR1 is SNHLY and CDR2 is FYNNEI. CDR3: CASSEATGEGQPQHF. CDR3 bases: TGTGCCAGCAGTGAAGCGACAGGGGAGGGTCAGCCCCAGCATTTT. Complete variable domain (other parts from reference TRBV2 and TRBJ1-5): EPEVTQTPSHQVTQMGQEVILRCVPISNHLYFYWYRQILGQKVEFLVSFYNNEISEKSEIFDDQFSVERPDGSNFTLKIRSTKLEDSAMYFCASSEATGEGQPQHFGDGTRLSIL.

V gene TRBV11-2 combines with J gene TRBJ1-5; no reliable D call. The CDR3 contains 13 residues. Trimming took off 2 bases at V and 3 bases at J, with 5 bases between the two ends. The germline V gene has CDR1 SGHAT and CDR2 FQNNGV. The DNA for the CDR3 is TGTGCCAGCAGCTTATCCAACAATCAGCCCCAGCATTTT. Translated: CASSLSNNQPQHF.

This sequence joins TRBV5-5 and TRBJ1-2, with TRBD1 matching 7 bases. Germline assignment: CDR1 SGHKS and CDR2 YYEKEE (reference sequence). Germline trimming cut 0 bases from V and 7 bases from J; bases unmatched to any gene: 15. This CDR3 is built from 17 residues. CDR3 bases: TGTGCCAGCAGCTTGGGCCGGGACAGCTTGCTTATGGGTGGCTACACCTTC. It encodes CASSLGRDSLLMGGYTF. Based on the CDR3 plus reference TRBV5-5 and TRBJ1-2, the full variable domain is DAGVTQSPTHLIKTRGQQVTLRCSPISGHKSVSWYQQVLGQGPQFIFQYYEKEERGRGNFPDRFSARQFPNYSSELNVNALLLGDSALYLCASSLGRDSLLMGGYTFGSGTRLTVV.

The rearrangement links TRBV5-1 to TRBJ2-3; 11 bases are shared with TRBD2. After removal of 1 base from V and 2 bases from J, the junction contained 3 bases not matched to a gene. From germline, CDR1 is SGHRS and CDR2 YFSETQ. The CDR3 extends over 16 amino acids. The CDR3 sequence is CASSLSSGGNTDTQYF. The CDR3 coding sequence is TGCGCCAGCAGCTTGTCTAGCGGGGGGAACACAGATACGCAGTATTTT.

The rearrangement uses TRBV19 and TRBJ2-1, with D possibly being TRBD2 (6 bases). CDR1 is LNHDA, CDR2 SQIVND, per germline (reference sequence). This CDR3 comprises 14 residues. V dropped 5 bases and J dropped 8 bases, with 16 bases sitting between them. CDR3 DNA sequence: TGTGCCAGTAGTGGACGGGACTCACATTATGAGCAGTTCTTC. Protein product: CASSGRDSHYEQFF.

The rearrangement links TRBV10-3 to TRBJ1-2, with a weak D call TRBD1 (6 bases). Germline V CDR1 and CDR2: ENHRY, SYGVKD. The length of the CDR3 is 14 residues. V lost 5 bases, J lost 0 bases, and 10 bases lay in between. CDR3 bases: TGTGCCATCAGTAAGGACAGCTCTAACTATGGCTACACCTTC. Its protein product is CAISKDSSNYGYTF.

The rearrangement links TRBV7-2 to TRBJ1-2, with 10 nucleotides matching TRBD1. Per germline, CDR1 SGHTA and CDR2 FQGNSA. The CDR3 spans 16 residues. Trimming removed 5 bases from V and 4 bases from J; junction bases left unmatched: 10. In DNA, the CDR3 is TGTGCCAGCAGCCCCGACAGGGGGCGCCCGGGCTATGGCTACACCTTC. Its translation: CASSPDRGRPGYGYTF.

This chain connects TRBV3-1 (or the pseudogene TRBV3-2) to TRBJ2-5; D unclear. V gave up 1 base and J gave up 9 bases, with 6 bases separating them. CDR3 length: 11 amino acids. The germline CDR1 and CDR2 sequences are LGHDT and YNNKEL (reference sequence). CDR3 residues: CASSQGRAQYF. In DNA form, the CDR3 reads TGTGCCAGCAGCCAAGGCCGGGCCCAGTACTTC.

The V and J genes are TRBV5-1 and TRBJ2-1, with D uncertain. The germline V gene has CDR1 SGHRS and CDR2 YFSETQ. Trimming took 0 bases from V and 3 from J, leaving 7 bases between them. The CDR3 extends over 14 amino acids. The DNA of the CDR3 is TGCGCCAGCAGCTTGGTCGAGAACTACAATGAGCAGTTCTTC. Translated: CASSLVENYNEQFF.

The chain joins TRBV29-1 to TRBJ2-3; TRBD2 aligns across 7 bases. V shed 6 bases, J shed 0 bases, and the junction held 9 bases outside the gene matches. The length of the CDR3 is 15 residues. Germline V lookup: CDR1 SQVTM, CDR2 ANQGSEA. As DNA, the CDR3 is TGCAGCGTGGGACCTGGGACTACTAGCACAGATACGCAGTATTTT. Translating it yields CSVGPGTTSTDTQYF.